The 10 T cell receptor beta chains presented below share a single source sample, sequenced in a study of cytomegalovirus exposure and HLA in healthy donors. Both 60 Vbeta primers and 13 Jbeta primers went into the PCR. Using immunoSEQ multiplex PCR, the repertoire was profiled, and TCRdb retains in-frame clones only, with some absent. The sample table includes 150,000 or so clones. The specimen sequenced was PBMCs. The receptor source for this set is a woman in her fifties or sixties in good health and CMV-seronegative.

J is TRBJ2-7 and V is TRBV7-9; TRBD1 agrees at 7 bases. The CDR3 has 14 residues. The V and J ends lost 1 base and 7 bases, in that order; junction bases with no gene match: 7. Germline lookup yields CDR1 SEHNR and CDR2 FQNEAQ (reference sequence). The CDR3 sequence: CASSLERRGWEQYF. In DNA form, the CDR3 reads TGTGCCAGCAGCTTAGAACGCAGGGGGTGGGAGCAGTACTTC.

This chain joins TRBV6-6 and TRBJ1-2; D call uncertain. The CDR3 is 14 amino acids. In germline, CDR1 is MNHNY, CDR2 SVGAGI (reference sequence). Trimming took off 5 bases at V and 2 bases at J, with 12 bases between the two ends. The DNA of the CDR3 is TGTGCCAGCAGTCCCGGGAGGGAAAACTATGGCTACACCTTC. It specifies CASSPGRENYGYTF.

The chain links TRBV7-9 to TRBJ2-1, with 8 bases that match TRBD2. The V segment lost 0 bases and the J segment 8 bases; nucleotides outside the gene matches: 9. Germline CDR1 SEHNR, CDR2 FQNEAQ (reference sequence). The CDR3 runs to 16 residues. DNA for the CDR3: TGTGCCAGCAGCTTAGCGAACCGGGAGGGCCCTCATGAGCAGTTCTTC. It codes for CASSLANREGPHEQFF.

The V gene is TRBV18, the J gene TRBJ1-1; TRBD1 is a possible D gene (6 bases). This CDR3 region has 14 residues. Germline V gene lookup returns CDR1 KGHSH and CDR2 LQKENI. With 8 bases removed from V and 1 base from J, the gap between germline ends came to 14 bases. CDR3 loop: CASTRTAQNTEAFF. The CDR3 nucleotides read TGTGCCAGCACCCGGACAGCACAGAACACTGAAGCTTTCTTT.

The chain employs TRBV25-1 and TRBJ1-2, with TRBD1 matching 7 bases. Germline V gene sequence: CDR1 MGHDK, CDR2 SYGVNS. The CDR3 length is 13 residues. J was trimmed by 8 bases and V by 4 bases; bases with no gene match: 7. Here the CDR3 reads CASSGQGLGGYTF. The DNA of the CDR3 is TGTGCCAGCAGTGGACAGGGACTTGGCGGCTACACCTTC.

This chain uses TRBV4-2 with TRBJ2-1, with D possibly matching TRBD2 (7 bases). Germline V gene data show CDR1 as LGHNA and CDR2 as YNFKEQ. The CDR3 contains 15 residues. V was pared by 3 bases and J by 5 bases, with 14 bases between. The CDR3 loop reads CASSHSGTSNNEQFF. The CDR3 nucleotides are TGTGCCAGCAGCCACAGCGGGACAAGTAACAATGAGCAGTTCTTC.

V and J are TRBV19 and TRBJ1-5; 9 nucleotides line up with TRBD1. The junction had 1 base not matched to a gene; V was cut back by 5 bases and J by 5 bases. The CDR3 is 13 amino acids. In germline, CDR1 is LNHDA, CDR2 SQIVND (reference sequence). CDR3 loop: CASSRQGDQPQHF. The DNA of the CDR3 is TGTGCCAGTAGTCGACAGGGGGATCAGCCCCAGCATTTT.

In nucleotides, the CDR3 is TGTGCCAGCAGTTTATCTCGGGACTATGGCTACACCTTC. Amino acid sequence: CASSLSRDYGYTF. The V call is TRBV28, the J call TRBJ1-2; unclear D gene. This CDR3 is built from 13 residues. Germline V CDR1 and CDR2: MDHEN, SYDVKM. The V and J ends lost 1 base and 3 bases respectively, with 6 bases between them.

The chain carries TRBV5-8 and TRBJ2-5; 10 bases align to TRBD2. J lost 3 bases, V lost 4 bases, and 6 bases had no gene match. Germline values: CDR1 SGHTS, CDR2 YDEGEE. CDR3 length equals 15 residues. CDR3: CASSRMLAGEETQYF. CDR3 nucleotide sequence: TGTGCCAGCAGCCGTATGCTAGCGGGGGAAGAGACCCAGTACTTC.

CDR3: CASSYSREEFSYEQYF. Written as DNA, the CDR3 is TGTGCCAGCAGTTACTCGAGAGAGGAGTTCTCCTACGAGCAGTACTTC. The J gene is TRBJ2-7, the V gene TRBV6-6; D is uncertain. The CDR3 runs 16 residues. Trimming cost V 0 bases and J 0 bases, with 12 bases left between them. CDR1 MNHNY and CDR2 SVGAGI come from the germline V gene (reference sequence).